These 2 T cell receptor beta chains share one sample of origin, sequenced in a study of blood T cell repertoires in COVID-19. Repertoires were generated with immunoSEQ multiplex PCR, while TCRdb's copy carries only in-frame clones and drops some. The data contain 150,000 or so clones, approximately 80% of them singletons. The sequencing sample was made of peripheral blood. The origin of the receptors is a man aged 55-75 years with active or convalescent COVID-19.

This clone was seen once. The chain employs TRBV5-1 and TRBJ2-7, with 9 bases fitting TRBD2. Germline CDR1 is SGHRS and CDR2 is YFSETQ. The length of the CDR3 is 14 residues. J was trimmed by 3 bases and V by 4 bases; bases with no gene match: 5. The CDR3 sequence: CASSSGAGGYEQYF. Here the CDR3 DNA reads TGCGCCAGCAGCAGCGGAGCGGGGGGCTACGAGCAGTACTTC.

This sequence joins TRBV7-3 and TRBJ1-5; no clear D. The germline V gene encodes CDR1 SGHTA and CDR2 FQGTGA. The CDR3 consists of 13 residues. V lost 2 bases, J lost 4 bases, and 6 bases lay in between. CDR3 bases: TGTGCCAGCAGCTTAGATCAGAATCAGCCCCAGCATTTT. As protein: CASSLDQNQPQHF.